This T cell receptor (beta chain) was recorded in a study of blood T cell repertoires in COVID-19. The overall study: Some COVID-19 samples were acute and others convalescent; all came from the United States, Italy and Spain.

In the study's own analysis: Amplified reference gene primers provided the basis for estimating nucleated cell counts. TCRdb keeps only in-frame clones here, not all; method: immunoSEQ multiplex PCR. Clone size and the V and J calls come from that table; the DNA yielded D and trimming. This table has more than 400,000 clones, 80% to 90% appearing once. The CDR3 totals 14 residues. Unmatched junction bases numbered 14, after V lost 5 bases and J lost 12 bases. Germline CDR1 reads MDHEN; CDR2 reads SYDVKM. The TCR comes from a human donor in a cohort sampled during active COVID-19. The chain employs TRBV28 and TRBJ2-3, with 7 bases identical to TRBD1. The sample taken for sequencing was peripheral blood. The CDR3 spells CASSPWGQLGGQYF. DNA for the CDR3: TGTGCCAGCAGTCCATGGGGACAGCTTGGCGGTCAGTATTTT.